This TCR beta chain appears in the sequencing data of a study of shared clonotypes between healthy human individuals. This table comes from immunoSEQ multiplex PCR, and its TCRdb copy is limited to in-frame clones, with some not included. The table includes about 590,000 clones, roughly 95% detected once. Looked up from germline, CDR1 is MGHRA and CDR2 is YSYEKL. The CDR3 runs 15 residues. The V end was cut by 1 base, the J end by 1 base, with 9 bases between. It was CD45RO-negative cells, positively selected for CCR7, that made up naive CD8 cells, with terminally differentiated effector memory CD45RA+ cells excluded. Concerning this clone itself: Other DNA variants within this sample encode the same CDR3.

The chain employs TRBV4-1 and TRBJ2-3; D perhaps matches TRBD2 (6 bases). The sample taken for sequencing was naive CD8+ T cells sorted from blood. This TCR derives from a woman aged 25 to 39 in good health. The CDR3: CASSQVPGGTDTQYF. CDR3 nucleotide sequence: TGCGCCAGCAGCCAAGTTCCGGGAGGCACAGATACGCAGTATTTT.